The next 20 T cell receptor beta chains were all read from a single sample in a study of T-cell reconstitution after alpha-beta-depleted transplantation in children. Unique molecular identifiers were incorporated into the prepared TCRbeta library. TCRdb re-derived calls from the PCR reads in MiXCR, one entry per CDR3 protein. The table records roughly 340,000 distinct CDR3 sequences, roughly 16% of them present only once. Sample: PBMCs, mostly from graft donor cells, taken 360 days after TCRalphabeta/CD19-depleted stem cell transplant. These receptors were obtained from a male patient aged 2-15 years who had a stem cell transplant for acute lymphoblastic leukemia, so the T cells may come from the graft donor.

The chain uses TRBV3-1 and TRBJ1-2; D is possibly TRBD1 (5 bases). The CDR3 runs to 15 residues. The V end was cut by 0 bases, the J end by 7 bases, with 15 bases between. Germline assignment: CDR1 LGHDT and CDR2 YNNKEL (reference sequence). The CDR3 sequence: CASSQDPGGEVGYTF. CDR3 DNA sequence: TGTGCCAGCAGCCAAGATCCCGGGGGAGAGGTTGGCTACACCTTC.

Here the CDR3 reads CASSTKPNTEAFF. The CDR3 coding sequence is TGTGCCAGCAGTACCAAACCGAACACTGAAGCTTTCTTT. The chain is built from TRBV12-3 or TRBV12-4 and TRBJ1-1; D gene unclear. This CDR3 spans 13 amino acids. The V end lost 5 bases, the J end lost 1 base, and 8 bases lay between the germline ends.

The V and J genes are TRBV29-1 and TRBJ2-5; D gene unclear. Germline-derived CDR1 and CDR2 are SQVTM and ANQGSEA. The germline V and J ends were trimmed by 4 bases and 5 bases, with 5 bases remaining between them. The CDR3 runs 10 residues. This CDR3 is CSVVIETQYF. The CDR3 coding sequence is TGCAGCGTTGTAATTGAGACCCAGTACTTC.

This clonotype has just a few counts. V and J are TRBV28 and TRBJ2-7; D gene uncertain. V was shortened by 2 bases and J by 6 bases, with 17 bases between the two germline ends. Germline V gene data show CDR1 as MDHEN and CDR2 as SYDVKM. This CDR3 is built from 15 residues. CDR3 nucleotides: TGTGCCAGCAGTTTACTTTTGTCCAAGGCGCTCGAGCAGTACTTC. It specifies CASSLLLSKALEQYF.

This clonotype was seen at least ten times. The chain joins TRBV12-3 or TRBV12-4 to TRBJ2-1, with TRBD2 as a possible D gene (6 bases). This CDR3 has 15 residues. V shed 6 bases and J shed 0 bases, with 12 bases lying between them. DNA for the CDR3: TGTGCCAGCAGCTCCGGGAGAGTCTCCTACAATGAGCAGTTCTTC. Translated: CASSSGRVSYNEQFF.

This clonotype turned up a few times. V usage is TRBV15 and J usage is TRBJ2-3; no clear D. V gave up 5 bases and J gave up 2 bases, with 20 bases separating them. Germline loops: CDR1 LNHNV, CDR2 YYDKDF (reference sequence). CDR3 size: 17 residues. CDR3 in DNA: TGTGCCACCAGCCCATCGTCGGGCATTTTTAACACAGATACGCAGTATTTT. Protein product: CATSPSSGIFNTDTQYF.

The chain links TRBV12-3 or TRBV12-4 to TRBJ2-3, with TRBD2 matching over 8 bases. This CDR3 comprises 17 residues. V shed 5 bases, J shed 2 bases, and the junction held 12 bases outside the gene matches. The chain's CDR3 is CASSPTNGLADTDTQYF. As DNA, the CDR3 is TGTGCCAGCAGTCCAACGAATGGACTAGCAGACACAGATACGCAGTATTTT.

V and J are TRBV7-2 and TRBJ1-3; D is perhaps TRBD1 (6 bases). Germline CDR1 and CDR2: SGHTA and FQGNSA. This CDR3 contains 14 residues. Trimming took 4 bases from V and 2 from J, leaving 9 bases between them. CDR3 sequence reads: CASSYREAGNTIYF. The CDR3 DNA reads TGTGCCAGCAGCTACAGGGAAGCTGGAAACACCATATATTTT.

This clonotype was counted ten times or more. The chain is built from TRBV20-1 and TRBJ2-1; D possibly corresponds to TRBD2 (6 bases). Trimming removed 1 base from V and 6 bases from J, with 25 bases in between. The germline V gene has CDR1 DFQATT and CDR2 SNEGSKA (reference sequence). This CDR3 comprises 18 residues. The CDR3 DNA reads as TGCAGTGCTAGAGTTATTTCTTTAGCGGAACGAAGGTTCAATGAGCAGTTCTTC. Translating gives CSARVISLAERRFNEQFF.

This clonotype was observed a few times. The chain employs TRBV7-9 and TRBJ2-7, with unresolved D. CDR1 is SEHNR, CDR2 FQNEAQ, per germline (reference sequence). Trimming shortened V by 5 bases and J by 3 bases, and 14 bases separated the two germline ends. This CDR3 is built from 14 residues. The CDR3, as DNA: TGTGCCAGCAGCGATACGACTCGAAACTACGAGCAGTACTTC. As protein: CASSDTTRNYEQYF.

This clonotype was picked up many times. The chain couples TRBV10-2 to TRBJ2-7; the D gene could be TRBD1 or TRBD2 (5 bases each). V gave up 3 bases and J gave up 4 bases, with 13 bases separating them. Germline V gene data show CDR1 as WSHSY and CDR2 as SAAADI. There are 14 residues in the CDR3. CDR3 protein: CASSDSGSGYEQYF. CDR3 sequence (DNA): TGCGCCAGCAGTGACTCAGGGAGTGGATACGAGCAGTACTTC.

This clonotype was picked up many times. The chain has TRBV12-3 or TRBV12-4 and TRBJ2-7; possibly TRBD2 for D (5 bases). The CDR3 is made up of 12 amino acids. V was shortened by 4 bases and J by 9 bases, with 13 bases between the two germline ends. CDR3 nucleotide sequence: TGTGCCAGCAGTTCTGCGGGTGTAGGGCAGTACTTC. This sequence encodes CASSSAGVGQYF.

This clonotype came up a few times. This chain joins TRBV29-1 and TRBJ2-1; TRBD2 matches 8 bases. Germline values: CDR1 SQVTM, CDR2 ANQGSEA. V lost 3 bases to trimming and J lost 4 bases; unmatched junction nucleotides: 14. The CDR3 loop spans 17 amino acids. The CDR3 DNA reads TGCAGCGTTGATGTTGCCCAGGTAGCGGGGAGTTACAATGAGCAGTTCTTC. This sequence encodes CSVDVAQVAGSYNEQFF.

This chain's CDR3 is CATSRGVSYEQYF. In DNA, the CDR3 is TGTGCCACCAGCAGAGGGGTCTCCTACGAGCAGTACTTC. The chain recombines TRBV15 with TRBJ2-7, with D unclear. CDR1 and CDR2 (germline): LNHNV, YYDKDF (reference sequence). The V and J ends lost 1 base and 0 bases respectively, with 4 bases between them. The CDR3 spans 13 residues.

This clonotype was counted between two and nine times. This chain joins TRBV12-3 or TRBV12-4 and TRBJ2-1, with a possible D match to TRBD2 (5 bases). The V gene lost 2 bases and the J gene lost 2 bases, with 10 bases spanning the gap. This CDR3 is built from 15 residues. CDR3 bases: TGTGCCAGCAGTTTAAGGGAGCCGGCCTACAATGAGCAGTTCTTC. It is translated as CASSLREPAYNEQFF.

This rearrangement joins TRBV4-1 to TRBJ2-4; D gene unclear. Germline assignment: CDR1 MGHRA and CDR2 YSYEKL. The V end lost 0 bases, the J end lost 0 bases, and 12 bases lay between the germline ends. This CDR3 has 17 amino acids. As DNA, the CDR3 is TGCGCCAGCAGCCAAGAAAGGAGAATCTTAGCCAAAAACATTCAGTACTTC. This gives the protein CASSQERRILAKNIQYF.

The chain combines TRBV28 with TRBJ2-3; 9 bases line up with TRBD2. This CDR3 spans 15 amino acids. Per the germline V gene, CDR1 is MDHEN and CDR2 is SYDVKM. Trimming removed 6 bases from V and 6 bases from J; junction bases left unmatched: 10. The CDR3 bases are TGTGCCAGCAGGTCGCTAGCGGGACGTAGGGATACGCAGTATTTT. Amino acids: CASRSLAGRRDTQYF.

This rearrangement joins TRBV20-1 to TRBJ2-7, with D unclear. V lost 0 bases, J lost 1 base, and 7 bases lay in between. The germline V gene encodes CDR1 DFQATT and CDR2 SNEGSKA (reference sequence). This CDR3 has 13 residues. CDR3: CSARDLYSYEQYF. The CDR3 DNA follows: TGCAGTGCTAGAGATTTATATTCCTACGAGCAGTACTTC.

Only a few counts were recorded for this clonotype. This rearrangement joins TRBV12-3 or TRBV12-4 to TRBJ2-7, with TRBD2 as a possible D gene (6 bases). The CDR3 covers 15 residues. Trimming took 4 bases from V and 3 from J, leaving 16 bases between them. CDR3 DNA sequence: TGTGCCAGCAGTTCGACCCGGACGGGGGACTACGAGCAGTACTTC. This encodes CASSSTRTGDYEQYF.

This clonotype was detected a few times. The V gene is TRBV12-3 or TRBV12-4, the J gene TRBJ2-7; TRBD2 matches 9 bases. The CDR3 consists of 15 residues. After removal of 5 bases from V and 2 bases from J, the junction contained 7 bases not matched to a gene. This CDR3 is CASSPSGLATYEQYF. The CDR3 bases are TGTGCCAGCAGTCCATCGGGACTAGCAACCTACGAGCAGTACTTC.